One T cell receptor beta chain is described in this entry. TCRdb keeps only in-frame clones here, not all; method: immunoSEQ multiplex PCR. The data contain over 60,000 clones, approximately 96% of them singletons. The study drew the donors from its approximately 110-subject validation cohort, separate from the roughly 700-subject first cohort. These data originate in a study of cytomegalovirus exposure and HLA in healthy donors. Trimming removed 0 bases at V and 0 bases at J, with 10 bases between. The germline V gene encodes CDR1 SGDLS and CDR2 YYNGEE. This CDR3 is built from 15 residues. The receptor was derived from a man between 18 and 29 years old in good health and CMV-seronegative. The J gene is TRBJ2-7, the V gene TRBV9, with D maybe TRBD1 (5 bases). The sequenced material came from PBMCs. The CDR3 DNA is TGTGCCAGCAGCGTAGGGGGCAGGGACTCCTACGAGCAGTACTTC. Protein product: CASSVGGRDSYEQYF.